This entry lists 18 T cell receptor beta chains sequenced from one sample in a study of T-cell reconstitution after alpha-beta-depleted transplantation in children. Unique molecular identifiers were incorporated when the TCRbeta library was constructed. TCRdb recomputed calls from the PCR reads with MiXCR, one row per CDR3 protein. The sample consists of about 580,000 distinct CDR3 sequences, about a quarter of them appearing once. The sample here was PBMCs, taken before TCRalphabeta/CD19-depleted stem cell transplant. The receptors come from a boy younger than two with Wiskott-Aldrich syndrome, due to receive a stem cell transplant.

The V gene is TRBV5-1, the J gene TRBJ2-7, with D possibly being TRBD1 (5 bases). Per germline, CDR1 SGHRS and CDR2 YFSETQ. This CDR3 has 16 amino acids. V shed 3 bases and J shed 3 bases, with 19 bases lying between them. The CDR3 nucleotides are TGCGCCAGCAGCTCACGTCCTTTGACAGAAAGCTACGAGCAGTACTTC. This translates into CASSSRPLTESYEQYF. The full variable domain, with the rest looked up from reference TRBV5-1 and TRBJ2-7, is KAGVTQTPRYLIKTRGQQVTLSCSPISGHRSVSWYQQTPGQGLQFLFEYFSETQRNKGNFPGRFSGRQFSNSRSEMNVSTLELGDSALYLCASSSRPLTESYEQYFGPGTRLTVT.

V is TRBV30 and J is TRBJ2-1; 9 bases fit TRBD2. The CDR3 consists of 14 residues. CDR1 and CDR2 from the germline V gene are GTSNPN and SVGIG (reference sequence). After removal of 7 bases from V and 9 bases from J, the junction contained 13 bases not matched to a gene. Here the CDR3 reads CALIGTSRLPEQFF. CDR3 nucleotides: TGTGCCTTGATCGGGACTAGCCGGCTTCCTGAGCAGTTCTTC. Variable domain in full (rest from reference TRBV30 and TRBJ2-1): SQTIHQWPATLVQPVGSPLSLECTVEGTSNPNLYWYRQAAGRGLQLLFYSVGIGQISSEVPQNLSASRPQDRQFILSSKKLLLSDSGFYLCALIGTSRLPEQFFGPGTRLTVL.

V usage is TRBV7-2 and J usage is TRBJ1-4, with 7 bases lining up with TRBD1. The length of the CDR3 is 16 residues. Per germline, CDR1 SGHTA and CDR2 FQGNSA. The V and J ends lost 6 bases and 7 bases, in that order; junction bases with no gene match: 14. CDR3 sequence: CASRSGTDRAGEKLFF. The CDR3 DNA sequence: TGTGCCAGCAGGTCCGGGACAGACCGCGCTGGTGAAAAACTGTTTTTT.

This clonotype was detected only a few times. The rearrangement joins TRBV5-5 to TRBJ2-3; D may be TRBD2 (6 bases). The V end lost 2 bases, the J end lost 0 bases, and 16 bases lay between the germline ends. The CDR3 is made up of 17 amino acids. The V gene's germline CDR1 is SGHKS and CDR2 YYEKEE (reference sequence). The CDR3 DNA reads as TGTGCCAGCAGCTTCTTCATGGGAGGAACTAGCACAGATACGCAGTATTTT. Amino acid sequence: CASSFFMGGTSTDTQYF.

This clonotype has only a few counts. The chain joins TRBV20-1 to TRBJ2-1; D may be TRBD2 (6 bases). CDR1 and CDR2 from the germline V gene are DFQATT and SNEGSKA (reference sequence). V lost 7 bases and J lost 0, with 13 bases in between. This CDR3 spans 14 amino acids. The CDR3 region is CSGRRDSSYNEQFF. DNA for the CDR3: TGCAGTGGACGGCGGGATAGCTCCTACAATGAGCAGTTCTTC.

This clonotype was seen only a few times. V is TRBV4-1 and J is TRBJ2-1; 12 bases are a match to TRBD2. Looked up from germline, CDR1 is MGHRA and CDR2 is YSYEKL. CDR3 length: 19 residues. V lost 4 bases and J lost 7; bases outside the gene matches: 17. CDR3 sequence (DNA): TGCGCCAGCAGCCCGGCCCCTCTGCTGACTAGCGGGAGAAGGAATGAGCAGTTCTTC. It codes for CASSPAPLLTSGRRNEQFF.

The chain uses TRBV12-3 or TRBV12-4 and TRBJ2-7; 10 bases map to TRBD2. V shed 4 bases and J 5 bases; nucleotides not matched to a gene: 14. The CDR3 length is 17 residues. This chain's CDR3 is CASSSRPLAGVLNEQYF. The CDR3 nucleotides are TGTGCCAGCAGTTCCCGCCCTCTAGCGGGAGTCTTGAACGAGCAGTACTTC.

J is TRBJ1-4 and V is TRBV5-6; D possibly corresponds to TRBD1 (5 bases). Germline V lookup: CDR1 SGHDT, CDR2 YYEEEE. The CDR3 contains 15 residues. V gave up 4 bases and J gave up 7 bases, with 17 bases separating them. The CDR3, as DNA: TGTGCCAGCAGCCGGGAGGGGCGCCGGGCTGAAAAACTGTTTTTT. This codes for CASSREGRRAEKLFF.

There are a few counts of this clonotype. The V and J genes are TRBV12-3 or TRBV12-4 and TRBJ2-3; TRBD2 matches 8 bases. This CDR3 has 15 amino acids. With V trimmed by 0 bases and J by 4 bases, 3 bases remained unmatched. CDR3 sequence: CASSLASGAADTQYF. The CDR3 bases are TGTGCCAGCAGTTTAGCTAGCGGGGCGGCAGATACGCAGTATTTT.

The chain employs TRBV5-1 and TRBJ2-2, with D unclear. Germline loops: CDR1 SGHRS, CDR2 YFSETQ. The CDR3 runs to 14 residues. Trimming removed 5 bases at V and 3 bases at J, with 11 bases between. The CDR3 is CASSKGFDTGELFF. Written as DNA, the CDR3 is TGCGCCAGCAGTAAGGGATTTGACACCGGGGAGCTGTTTTTT. The entire variable domain, with the rest obtained from reference TRBV5-1 and TRBJ2-2, is as follows: KAGVTQTPRYLIKTRGQQVTLSCSPISGHRSVSWYQQTPGQGLQFLFEYFSETQRNKGNFPGRFSGRQFSNSRSEMNVSTLELGDSALYLCASSKGFDTGELFFGEGSRLTVL.

This clonotype showed up many times. The genes are TRBV12-3 or TRBV12-4 and TRBJ2-2, with TRBD2 matching 11 bases. This CDR3 region has 16 residues. The V and J ends lost 6 bases and 3 bases, in that order; junction bases with no gene match: 6. The CDR3 bases are TGTGCCAGCAGGCCGGGACTAGCGGAACACACCGGGGAGCTGTTTTTT. This translates into CASRPGLAEHTGELFF.

In this sample, this clonotype turned up a few times. A junction boundary mismatches the germline segment, possibly from a read error. This chain links TRBV7-2 with TRBJ2-7; 12 positions match TRBD2. The CDR3 spans 14 residues. The germline V gene has CDR1 SGHTA and CDR2 FQGNSA. This CDR3 reads CASSSGLAGPTRHF. CDR3 sequence (DNA): TGTGCCAGCAGCTCGGGACTAGCGGGCCCTACACGGCACTTC.

This clonotype occurred many times. CDR3 coding DNA: TGTGCCAGCAGCTTAGGCCTGGGGGTAGAGACCCAGTACTTC. This gives the protein CASSLGLGVETQYF. This chain links TRBV7-7 with TRBJ2-5; D might be TRBD1 or TRBD2, each matching 5 bases. The CDR3 length is 14 residues. Germline V lookup: CDR1 SSHAT, CDR2 FNYEAQ (reference sequence). The germline V and J ends were trimmed by 1 base and 4 bases, with 10 bases remaining between them.

The chain recombines TRBV12-3 or TRBV12-4 with TRBJ2-7, with 11 nucleotides matching TRBD1. The CDR3 runs to 13 residues. J gave up 11 bases and V 4 bases, and 7 bases lay outside the gene matches. The CDR3 sequence is CASSWDRGAYEYF. CDR3 nucleotide sequence: TGTGCCAGCAGTTGGGACAGGGGGGCATATGAGTACTTC.

The rearrangement links TRBV12-3 or TRBV12-4 to TRBJ2-2; 8 positions agree with TRBD2. This CDR3 spans 15 amino acids. J gave up 6 bases and V 6 bases, and 9 bases lay outside the gene matches. The CDR3 region has the DNA TGTGCCAGCAGGGTGGGTTTAGCGGGGCCCGGGGAGCTGTTTTTT. Its translation is CASRVGLAGPGELFF.

This clonotype was found a few times. The chain links TRBV10-3 to TRBJ2-5; D might be TRBD2 (5 bases). Germline V gene lookup returns CDR1 ENHRY and CDR2 SYGVKD. The V end lost 8 bases, the J end lost 3 bases, and 7 bases lay between the germline ends. The CDR3 is made up of 11 amino acids. The CDR3 region has the DNA TGTGCCATCGCGGGTGAAGAGACCCAGTACTTC. This codes for CAIAGEETQYF.

V gene TRBV24-1 combines with J gene TRBJ2-5; 9 bases fit TRBD1. The CDR3 runs to 15 residues. Germline CDR1 KGHDR, CDR2 SFDVKD. V was pared by 2 bases and J by 4 bases, with 4 bases of the junction left unmatched. CDR3 coding DNA: TGTGCCACCAGTGATTCACCGACAGGGGGAGAGACCCAGTACTTC. Its protein product is CATSDSPTGGETQYF.

This clonotype has a handful of counts. J is TRBJ2-1 and V is TRBV20-1; 9 bases line up with TRBD2. Germline V gene lookup returns CDR1 DFQATT and CDR2 SNEGSKA (reference sequence). The CDR3 runs to 16 residues. The trim removed 1 base at V and 0 bases at J, leaving 4 bases unmatched. The CDR3 region is CSARVVSGSSYNEQFF. In DNA, the CDR3 is TGCAGTGCTAGAGTCGTTAGCGGGAGCTCCTACAATGAGCAGTTCTTC.